The 23 T cell receptor beta chains presented below share a single source sample, sequenced in a study of vaccination and CD4 T cells after COVID-19. These receptors are not linked to any known antigen. An Oncomine TCR Beta short-read assay was used to sequence the DNA from cultured CD4+ T cells. In TCRdb, the PCR reads were re-called with MiXCR into one record per CDR3 protein. The sample has fewer than 9,500 distinct CDR3 sequences, approximately 52% seen once; the top ten hold over 15%. Indicated treatment: roughly 10-day PBMC culture with coronavirus spike peptide pools or control peptides (ViraFEST assay). Sequenced material: CD4+ T cells from blood, cultured in vitro. These receptors were taken from a human donor who had recovered from COVID-19.

This rearrangement joins TRBV12-3 or TRBV12-4 to TRBJ1-6; a weak D match, TRBD1 (5 bases). The length of the CDR3 is 15 residues. Trimming left V 8 bases short and J 5 bases short, with 16 bases between. CDR3 DNA sequence: TGTGCCAGCTCCCCACCGGGACCTAATAATTCACCCCTCCACTTT. Its protein product is CASSPPGPNNSPLHF.

The chain employs TRBV7-8 and TRBJ2-7; possibly TRBD2 for D (5 bases). Trimming removed 7 bases at V and 0 bases at J, with 10 bases between. Germline-derived CDR1 and CDR2 are SGHVS and FQNEAQ. The CDR3 extends over 13 amino acids. The CDR3 is CASTFTSSYEQYF. The CDR3 region has the DNA TGTGCCAGCACTTTTACTAGCTCCTACGAGCAGTACTTC.

The genes are TRBV4-2 and TRBJ2-5; D is unresolved. This CDR3 is built from 15 residues. Germline V lookup: CDR1 LGHNA, CDR2 YNFKEQ. V was shortened by 1 base and J by 1 base, with 10 bases between the two germline ends. This CDR3 reads CASSQGTTAQETQYF. For the CDR3, the DNA is TGTGCCAGCAGCCAAGGGACGACGGCCCAAGAGACCCAGTACTTC.

The J gene is TRBJ2-3, the V gene TRBV27, with D possibly being TRBD1 (8 bases). From germline, CDR1 is MNHEY and CDR2 SMNVEV (reference sequence). Trimming removed 7 bases from V and 0 bases from J, with 29 bases in between. The CDR3 covers 20 residues. The chain's CDR3 is CASTDTRQGLAVTSTDTQYF. The CDR3 DNA reads as TGTGCCAGCACCGATACGCGACAGGGGCTAGCGGTTACTAGCACAGATACGCAGTATTTT.

This clonotype was recorded a few times. The chain has TRBV6-2 or TRBV6-3 and TRBJ1-5, with 12 bases identical to TRBD1. CDR1 is MNHEY, CDR2 SVGEGT, per germline. After removal of 2 bases from V and 2 bases from J, the junction contained 4 bases not matched to a gene. The CDR3 runs 17 residues. CDR3 sequence: CASSYGTGGSGNQPQHF. The DNA of the CDR3 is TGTGCCAGCAGTTACGGGACAGGGGGCTCGGGCAATCAGCCCCAGCATTTT.

V usage is TRBV2 and J usage is TRBJ2-1; 8 bases align to TRBD2. Looked up from germline, CDR1 is SNHLY and CDR2 is FYNNEI. The CDR3 has 15 residues. Trimming took 6 bases from V and 4 from J; bases not matched to a gene: 8. The CDR3 DNA reads as TGTGCCAGCAGAGCCGGAGCGGGGGCATACAATGAGCAGTTCTTC. This translates into CASRAGAGAYNEQFF.

This chain connects TRBV7-2 to TRBJ2-3; D gene unclear. The CDR3 contains 15 residues. Trimming pared 0 bases from V and 1 base from J, leaving 8 bases between. CDR1 is SGHTA and CDR2 is FQGNSA in the germline V gene. The CDR3 reads CASSLAGTRTDTQYF. The CDR3, as DNA: TGTGCCAGCAGCTTAGCGGGAACGCGCACAGATACGCAGTATTTT.

As DNA, the CDR3 is TGCAGTGCTGGGGACAGTTTCGGCTACACCTTC. Translated, it gives CSAGDSFGYTF. This chain joins TRBV20-1 and TRBJ1-2, with 7 positions matching TRBD1. The germline CDR1 and CDR2 sequences are DFQATT and SNEGSKA (reference sequence). V dropped 5 bases and J dropped 8; count of bases not matched to a gene: 5. There are 11 residues in the CDR3.

CDR3 nucleotide sequence: TGTGCCAGCAGATTAAGCAGGGGGCACAACTATGGCTACACCTTC. This translates into CASRLSRGHNYGYTF. The chain carries TRBV6-1 and TRBJ1-2, with TRBD1 identical over 8 bases. CDR3 length equals 15 residues. Germline CDR1 and CDR2: MNHNS and SASEGT. With 6 bases clipped from V and 2 bases from J, the junction kept 8 bases outside the gene matches.

This clonotype was detected only a few times. Germline is not matched at one junction end, which may reflect a read error. The V call is TRBV7-7, the J call TRBJ2-5; D is unresolved. The CDR3 runs 14 residues. The germline gives CDR1 SSHAT, CDR2 FNYEAQ (reference sequence). Written as DNA, the CDR3 is TGTGCTAGCAGCTTAGAACGACAAGGATGGACCCAGTACTTC. Translated: CASSLERQGWTQYF. Complete variable domain (other parts from reference TRBV7-7 and TRBJ2-5): GAGVSQSPRYKVTKRGQDVTLRCDPISSHATLYWYQQALGQGPEFLTYFNYEAQPDKSGLPSDRFSAERPEGSISTLTIQRTEQRDSAMYRCASSLERQGWTQYFGPGTRLLVL.

The chain employs TRBV7-2 and TRBJ2-6; D may be TRBD1 (6 bases). Germline V CDR1 and CDR2: SGHTA, FQGNSA. The CDR3 is 15 residues long. Trimming removed 4 bases at V and 2 bases at J, with 9 bases between. The CDR3 region is CASSSQGPGANVLTF. In DNA form, the CDR3 reads TGTGCCAGCAGCTCACAGGGACCTGGGGCCAACGTCCTGACTTTC. The whole variable domain, remainder taken from reference TRBV7-2 and TRBJ2-6, is GAGVSQSPSNKVTEKGKDVELRCDPISGHTALYWYRQSLGQGLEFLIYFQGNSAPDKSGLPSDRFSAERTGGSVSTLTIQRTQQEDSAVYLCASSSQGPGANVLTFGAGSRLTVL.

The rearrangement links TRBV6-1 to TRBJ2-1, with 11 bases aligning to TRBD2. V was pared by 6 bases and J by 12 bases, with 13 bases of the junction left unmatched. CDR3 length equals 15 residues. Germline values: CDR1 MNHNS, CDR2 SASEGT. CDR3 nucleotides: TGTGCCAGCAGCCCAGGTAGCGGGAGGGCCTCGGGGCAGTTCTTC. It is translated as CASSPGSGRASGQFF.

Notes on this clonotype: A read error may be the cause here, since a much bigger clone is one base away. CDR3: CSARDVTSNYGYTF. CDR3 coding DNA: TGCAGTGCTAGAGACGTGACGAGTAACTATGGCTACACCTTC. The chain recombines TRBV20-1 with TRBJ1-2, with D hard to call. V was cut by 0 bases and J by 1 base, with 9 bases left in between. This CDR3 comprises 14 residues. In germline, CDR1 is DFQATT, CDR2 SNEGSKA (reference sequence).

This clonotype was detected only once. The CDR3 region is CASSSGTGGGYEQYF. DNA of the CDR3: TGTGCCAGCAGCTCCGGGACAGGGGGCGGCTACGAGCAGTACTTC. The chain uses TRBV7-2 and TRBJ2-7, with 12 bases aligning to TRBD1. From germline, CDR1 is SGHTA and CDR2 FQGNSA. The CDR3 runs 15 residues. V gave up 4 bases and J gave up 3 bases; unmatched junction bases: 4.

V and J are TRBV7-2 and TRBJ1-5; D gene ambiguous. Trimming took off 4 bases at V and 6 bases at J, with 10 bases between the two ends. The CDR3 is 13 amino acids. CDR1 and CDR2 from the germline V gene are SGHTA and FQGNSA. Written as DNA, the CDR3 is TGTGCCAGCAGCTATGGTGGAAGTCAGCCCCAGCATTTT. Amino acid sequence: CASSYGGSQPQHF.

This clonotype was observed a few times. Here the CDR3 reads CASSLGLAGGVRETQYF. CDR3 DNA sequence: TGTGCCAGCAGCCTGGGACTAGCGGGAGGAGTACGGGAGACCCAGTACTTC. This rearrangement joins TRBV7-2 to TRBJ2-5; 15 nucleotides match TRBD2. The CDR3 runs to 17 residues. Germline-derived CDR1 and CDR2 are SGHTA and FQGNSA. V lost 5 bases and J lost 5; bases outside the gene matches: 9.

J is TRBJ2-5 and V is TRBV6-2 or TRBV6-3; 11 positions agree with TRBD1. J gave up 5 bases and V 5 bases, and 7 bases lay outside the gene matches. CDR1 and CDR2 (germline): MNHEY, SVGEGT. CDR3 length equals 15 residues. CDR3 nucleotide sequence: TGTGCCAGCAGTCGGACAGGGGGCATGGGGGAGACCCAGTACTTC. Translating it yields CASSRTGGMGETQYF.

The rearrangement links TRBV19 to TRBJ1-6, with 8 nucleotides matching TRBD1. CDR1 is LNHDA, CDR2 SQIVND, per germline (reference sequence). The V and J ends lost 10 bases and 3 bases, in that order; junction bases with no gene match: 5. The CDR3 loop spans 14 amino acids. The CDR3 sequence: CATRGTGYNSPLHF. The CDR3 bases are TGTGCCACCAGAGGGACAGGCTATAATTCACCCCTCCACTTT.

The V and J genes are TRBV11-1 and TRBJ2-3, with TRBD2 identical over 13 bases. Germline CDR1 SGHAT, CDR2 FQDESV (reference sequence). The CDR3 covers 17 residues. Germline trimming cut 6 bases from V and 2 bases from J; bases unmatched to any gene: 8. The CDR3 reads CASRRGLAGASTDTQYF. DNA for the CDR3: TGTGCCAGCAGACGAGGACTAGCGGGGGCCTCCACAGATACGCAGTATTTT.

V usage is TRBV11-2 and J usage is TRBJ1-1; D gene ambiguous. The CDR3 extends over 13 amino acids. Trimming removed 1 base at V and 1 base at J, with 4 bases between. Germline assignment: CDR1 SGHAT and CDR2 FQNNGV. CDR3 sequence (DNA): TGTGCCAGCAGCTTAGTTTGGAACACTGAAGCTTTCTTT. As protein: CASSLVWNTEAFF.

The CDR3 bases are TGCAGTGCCCCCGGAGGGGGGGGGCTCCAAGAGACCCAGTACTTC. Translated, it gives CSAPGGGGLQETQYF. The genes are TRBV20-1 and TRBJ2-5, with a tentative D call TRBD2 (7 bases). Trimming took off 6 bases at V and 1 base at J, with 18 bases between the two ends. CDR3 size: 15 residues. The germline V gene encodes CDR1 DFQATT and CDR2 SNEGSKA (reference sequence).

V is TRBV7-6 and J is TRBJ2-7; D unclear. Germline values: CDR1 SGHVS, CDR2 FNYEAQ. This CDR3 region has 14 residues. The V and J ends lost 1 base and 2 bases respectively, with 9 bases between them. This CDR3 is CASSLEARPYEQYF. The DNA for the CDR3 is TGTGCCAGCAGCTTAGAAGCGAGGCCCTACGAGCAGTACTTC.

This rearrangement joins TRBV20-1 to TRBJ2-1; 10 bases are shared with TRBD2. Germline V CDR1 and CDR2: DFQATT, SNEGSKA (reference sequence). The CDR3 consists of 16 residues. V trimming: 6 bases; J trimming: 7 bases; junction bases outside the gene matches: 15. For the CDR3, the DNA is TGCAGTGCAGCTCCTCCGAGCGGGAGGGTCGGGAATGAGCAGTTCTTC. Amino acid sequence: CSAAPPSGRVGNEQFF.